A selection of T cell receptor beta chains follows, all from one sample in a study of cytomegalovirus exposure and HLA in healthy donors. Profiled with immunoSEQ multiplex PCR; TCRdb holds only in-frame clones, not every one. Of over 100,000 clones in the sample, about four fifths were seen once. Material for sequencing was PBMCs. Every receptor here comes from a woman under 30 in good health and CMV-seropositive. Both conserved end residues are part of each CDR3. D genes are given only for firm matches. The size of a clone is reported for some rows only, either as once, few or many, or as a class for expanded clones.

j_gene,d_gene,v_gene,abundance,CDR3nt,CDR3aa
TRBJ2-5,TRBD2,TRBV11-3,.,TGTGCCAGCAGCGTGGGACTAGCGGGAGGGCGAAGGGAGACCCAGTACTTC,CASSVGLAGGRRETQYF
TRBJ2-3,.,TRBV5-1,.,TGCGCCAGCAGCCCAAGGATGACAGGGAGGCGGAATACGCAGTATTTT,CASSPRMTGRRNTQYF
TRBJ1-1,.,TRBV7-9,.,TGTTCCAGCAGCTTATTGTCAGGGGAAGGGACTGAAGCTTTCTTT,CSSSLLSGEGTEAFF
TRBJ1-2,.,TRBV30,.,TGTGCCTGGAGTGTTGGGGAGGGCTATGGCTACACCTTC,CAWSVGEGYGYTF
TRBJ2-3,.,TRBV5-1,.,TGCGCCAGCAGCTTGGTTAGTTCCACAGATACGCAGTATTTT,CASSLVSSTDTQYF
TRBJ1-4,.,TRBV10-3,.,TGTGCCATCAGTGATAGTGCAACTAATGAAAAACTGTTTTTT,CAISDSATNEKLFF
TRBJ2-7,.,TRBV27,.,TGTGCCAGCAGTACAGGGTCCTACGAGCAGTACTTC,CASSTGSYEQYF
TRBJ1-5,.,TRBV7-9,.,TGTGCCAGCAGCTTAGAATCCGGGGTCGCCAATCAGCCCCAGCATTTT,CASSLESGVANQPQHF
TRBJ1-2,.,TRBV5-8,once,TGTGCCAGCAGCCCAGACACTTTCGGCTACACCTTC,CASSPDTFGYTF
TRBJ1-2,.,TRBV10-3,.,TGTGCCATCAGTGAGTCACCGGGGTCGACTAGTAACTATGGCTACACCTTC,CAISESPGSTSNYGYTF
TRBJ1-1,.,TRBV7-3,.,TGTGCCAGCAGCTTAAGGAGAGATACTGAAGCTTTCTTT,CASSLRRDTEAFF
TRBJ1-2,.,TRBV5-1,.,TGCGCCAGCAGCTTGGGGGGAGAGCTTAACTATGGCTACACCTTC,CASSLGGELNYGYTF
TRBJ2-1,.,TRBV4-1,.,TGCGCCAGCAGCCAAGAGTTTCGGCTAGCTACTCACTCCTACAATGAGCAGTTCTTC,CASSQEFRLATHSYNEQFF
TRBJ1-2,.,TRBV6-1,few,TGTGCCAGCAGTGAAACGAGGGCCTACACCTTC,CASSETRAYTF
TRBJ2-7,.,TRBV5-4,.,TGTGCCAGCAGCCCCTCAGGGGGGCTTAGCTCCTACGAGCAGTACTTC,CASSPSGGLSSYEQYF
TRBJ1-5,TRBD1,TRBV6-5,.,TGTGCCAGCAGGAGGGACAGGGGGCGTCAGCCCCAGCATTTT,CASRRDRGRQPQHF
TRBJ2-5,.,TRBV19,.,TGTGCCAGTAGTCCACAGGGTGGAGAGACCCAGTACTTC,CASSPQGGETQYF
TRBJ1-1,.,TRBV29-1,.,TGCAGCGTATTTGACAGCTACACTGAAGCTTTCTTT,CSVFDSYTEAFF
TRBJ2-7,TRBD2,TRBV28,.,TGTGCCAGCAGTCCAGTTTCAGGGCGGGAGGGCCGCTACGAGCAGTACTTC,CASSPVSGREGRYEQYF
TRBJ2-7,.,TRBV5-1,few,TGCGCCAGCAGCTTGGTAGGCCCGGAGGTTTACGAGCAGTACTTC,CASSLVGPEVYEQYF
TRBJ1-5,.,TRBV28,.,TGTGCCAGCAGTTCAAGCATGTCTACCGGGCATTTT,CASSSSMSTGHF
TRBJ2-7,TRBD2,TRBV30,once,TGTGCCTGGGCGACTAGCGGGAACTACGAGCAGTACTTC,CAWATSGNYEQYF
TRBJ2-1,.,TRBV19,.,TGTGCCAGTAGTATCATGGCAGGGGGACTTGCCTACAATGAGCAGTTCTTC,CASSIMAGGLAYNEQFF
TRBJ1-3,.,TRBV19,.,TGTGCCAGTAGTATAGAGGGGAGCTCTGGAAACACCATATATTTT,CASSIEGSSGNTIYF
TRBJ1-2,.,TRBV6-1,.,TGTGCCAGCAGTGAACGGGGGGCTAACTATGGCTACACCTTC,CASSERGANYGYTF
TRBJ2-5,TRBD2,TRBV28,once,TGTGCCAGCAGTTTACGCGATTGGCTGGCTAGCGGGAGAAGGGAGGAGACCCAGTACTTC,CASSLRDWLASGRREETQYF